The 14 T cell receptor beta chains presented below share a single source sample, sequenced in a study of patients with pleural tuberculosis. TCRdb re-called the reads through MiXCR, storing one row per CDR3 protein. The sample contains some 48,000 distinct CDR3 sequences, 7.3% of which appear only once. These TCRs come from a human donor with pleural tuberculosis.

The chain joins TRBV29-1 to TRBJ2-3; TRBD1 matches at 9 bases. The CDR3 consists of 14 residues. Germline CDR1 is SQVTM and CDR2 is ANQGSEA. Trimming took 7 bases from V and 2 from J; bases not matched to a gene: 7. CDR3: CSAWGQGDTDTQYF. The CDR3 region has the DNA TGCAGCGCTTGGGGACAGGGAGACACAGATACGCAGTATTTT.

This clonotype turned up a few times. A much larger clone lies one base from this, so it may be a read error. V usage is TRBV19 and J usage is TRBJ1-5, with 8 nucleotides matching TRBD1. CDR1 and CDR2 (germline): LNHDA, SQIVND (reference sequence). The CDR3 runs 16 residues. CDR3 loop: CASSAGTGLSNQPRHF. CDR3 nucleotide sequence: TGTGCCAGTAGTGCCGGGACAGGACTTAGCAATCAGCCCCGGCATTTT.

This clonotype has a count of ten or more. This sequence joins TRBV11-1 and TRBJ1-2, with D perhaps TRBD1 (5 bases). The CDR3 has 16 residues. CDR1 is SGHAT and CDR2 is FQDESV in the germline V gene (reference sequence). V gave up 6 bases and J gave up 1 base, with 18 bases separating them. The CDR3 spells CASSRSRGPHNYGYTF. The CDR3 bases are TGTGCCAGCAGTCGCTCGAGGGGACCTCATAACTATGGCTACACCTTC.

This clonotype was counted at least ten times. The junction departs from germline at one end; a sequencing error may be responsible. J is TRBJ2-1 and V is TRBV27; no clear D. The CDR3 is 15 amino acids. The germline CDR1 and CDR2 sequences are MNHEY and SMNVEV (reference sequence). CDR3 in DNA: TGTGCCAGCAGATTATACCGCGGCTCCTACAATGAGCAGTTCTTC. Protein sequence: CASRLYRGSYNEQFF.

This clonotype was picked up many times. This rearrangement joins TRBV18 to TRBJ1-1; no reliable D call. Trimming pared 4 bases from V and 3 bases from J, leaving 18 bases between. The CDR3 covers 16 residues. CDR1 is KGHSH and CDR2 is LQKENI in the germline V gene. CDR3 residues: CASSLMSMGADTEAFF. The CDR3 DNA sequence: TGTGCCAGCTCACTCATGTCTATGGGAGCGGACACTGAAGCTTTCTTT.

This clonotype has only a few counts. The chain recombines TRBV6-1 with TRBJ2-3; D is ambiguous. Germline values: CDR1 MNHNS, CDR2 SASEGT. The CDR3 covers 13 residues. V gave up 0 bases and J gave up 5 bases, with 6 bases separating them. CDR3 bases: TGTGCCAGCAGTGAAGCGGAAGGAGATACGCAGTATTTT. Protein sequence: CASSEAEGDTQYF.

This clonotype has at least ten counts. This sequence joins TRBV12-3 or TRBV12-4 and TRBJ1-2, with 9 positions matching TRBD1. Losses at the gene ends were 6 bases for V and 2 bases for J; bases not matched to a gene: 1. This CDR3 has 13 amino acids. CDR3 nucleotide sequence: TGTGCCAGCAGGGGACAGGGAAACTATGGCTACACCTTC. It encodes CASRGQGNYGYTF.

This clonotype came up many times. The CDR3 DNA reads TGCAGTGCTACGGGACAGGAGAACTATGGCTACACCTTC. Protein: CSATGQENYGYTF. The genes are TRBV20-1 and TRBJ1-2; 8 nucleotides line up with TRBD1. Germline CDR1 is DFQATT and CDR2 is SNEGSKA (reference sequence). The CDR3 totals 13 residues. The trim removed 4 bases at V and 2 bases at J, leaving 3 bases unmatched.

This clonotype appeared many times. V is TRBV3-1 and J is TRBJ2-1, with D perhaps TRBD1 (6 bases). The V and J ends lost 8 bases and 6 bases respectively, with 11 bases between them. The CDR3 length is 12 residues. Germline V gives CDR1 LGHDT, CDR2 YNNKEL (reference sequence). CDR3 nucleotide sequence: TGTGCCAGCCAAAGAGGGGGCAATGAGCAGTTCTTC. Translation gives CASQRGGNEQFF.

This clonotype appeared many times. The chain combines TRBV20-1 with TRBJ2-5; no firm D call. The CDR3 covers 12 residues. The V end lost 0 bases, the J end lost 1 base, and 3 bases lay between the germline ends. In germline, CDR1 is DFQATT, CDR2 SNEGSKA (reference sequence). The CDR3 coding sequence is TGCAGTGCTAGAGACCTCCAAGAGACCCAGTACTTC. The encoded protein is CSARDLQETQYF.

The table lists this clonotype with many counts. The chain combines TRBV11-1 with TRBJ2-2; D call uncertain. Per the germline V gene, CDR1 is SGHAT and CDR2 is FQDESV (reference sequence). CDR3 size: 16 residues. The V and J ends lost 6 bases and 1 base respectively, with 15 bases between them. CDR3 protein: CASSRTVELNTGELFF. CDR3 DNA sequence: TGTGCCAGCAGTAGGACCGTCGAACTGAACACCGGGGAGCTGTTTTTT. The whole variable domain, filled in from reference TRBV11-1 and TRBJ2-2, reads EAEVAQSPRYKITEKSQAVAFWCDPISGHATLYWYRQILGQGPELLVQFQDESVVDDSQLPKDRFSAERLKGVDSTLKIQPAELGDSAMYLCASSRTVELNTGELFFGEGSRLTVL.

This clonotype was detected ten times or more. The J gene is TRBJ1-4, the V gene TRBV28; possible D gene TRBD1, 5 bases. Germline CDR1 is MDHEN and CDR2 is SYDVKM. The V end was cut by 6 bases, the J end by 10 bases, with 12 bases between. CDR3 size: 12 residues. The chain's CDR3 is CASRPTVGKLFF. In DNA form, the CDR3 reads TGTGCCAGCAGACCGACAGTGGGAAAACTGTTTTTT.

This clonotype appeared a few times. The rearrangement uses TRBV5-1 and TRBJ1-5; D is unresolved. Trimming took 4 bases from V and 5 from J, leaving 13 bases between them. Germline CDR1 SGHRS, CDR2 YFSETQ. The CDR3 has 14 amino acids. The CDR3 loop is CASSPVGVDQPQHF. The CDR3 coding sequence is TGCGCCAGCAGCCCAGTCGGGGTGGATCAGCCCCAGCATTTT.

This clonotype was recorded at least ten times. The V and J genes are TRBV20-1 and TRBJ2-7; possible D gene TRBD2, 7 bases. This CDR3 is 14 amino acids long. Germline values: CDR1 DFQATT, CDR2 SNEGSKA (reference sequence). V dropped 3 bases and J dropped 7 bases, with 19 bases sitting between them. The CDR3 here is CSARGGAGVTEQYF. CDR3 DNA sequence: TGCAGTGCTAGGGGGGGGGCGGGAGTGACTGAGCAGTACTTC.